This T cell receptor (beta chain) was sequenced for a study of CD4 T cells in relation to SARS-CoV-2 and coronaviruses (TCRdb year 2021). About the investigation overall: In the ViraFEST assay, PBMCs were cultured with antigen for approximately 11 days, after which TCR beta CDR3s were sequenced to identify antigen-specific clonal expansions. The negative reference condition was either a culture with an HIV-1 Nef peptide pool or a culture with no peptide. Shared crossreactive spike epitopes were mapped to their HLA restriction using patient-derived lymphoblastoid cell lines. The study assessed, at the TCR clonotype level, memory CD4+ T cell crossreactivity between SARS-CoV-2 and common cold coronavirus spike proteins. Samples from three pre-COVID donors and the naive versus memory experiments were sequenced with the Adaptive Biotechnologies TCR-sequencing kit; other data were Illumina-based. A different TCR-beta assay, based on Illumina, was used to sequence expansion assays from other donors in the study. Overall study outcomes, separate from this receptor: The study was constrained by small numbers of patients and of tested TCRs. No donor contributed both pre-pandemic and post-infection samples, which limited tracing the source of pre-existing responses. Crossreactivity analysis was centred on spike protein, so crossreactivity against other viral proteins was not assessed. Significantly weaker SARS-CoV-2-driven expansion was shown by crossreactive clones than by monoreactive clones, consistent with antigenic imprinting. About 60% of donors had memory CD4+ clonotypes that crossrecognized SARS-CoV-2 and at least one common cold coronavirus spike.

CD4+ T cells from unexposed donors were collected before the COVID-19 pandemic (2011-2018). After around ten days of culture, CD4+ T cells were isolated with the EasySep CD4+ T cell isolation kit. As far as cell numbers permitted, CD4+ T cells from unexposed donors were tested for reactivity against SARS-CoV-2 S and N as well as four spike pools from common cold coronaviruses. PBMCs were cultured at two million per well in IMDM supplemented with roughly 5% human AB serum and 8 to 10 IU/ml IL-2. Half of the culture medium was replaced with fresh IL-2-containing medium on days 3 and 7. In general, triplicate replicate wells were used for every peptide culture condition. The leukapheresis product used for the unexposed donors was purchased from a commercial source. PBMCs were isolated from leukapheresis product or whole blood by Ficoll-Paque PLUS gradient centrifugation. PBMCs were either used fresh in the expansion assay or cryopreserved at -140 degrees C. The QIAamp Micro DNA Kit was used to extract genomic DNA from the CD4+ T cells.

The germline V and J ends show losses of 4 bases and 1 base respectively, and no gene match explains 5 bases of the junction. Looking up the germline V gene yields CDR1 SGDLS and CDR2 YYNGEE. The CDR3 sequence holds 16 residues, the cysteine and phenylalanine included. Of the read, only the CDR3 DNA is kept; its 48 bases are in frame from base 1. Details on this clone: Its antigen is unknown. Per-nucleotide qualities are absent, and no much larger clonotype sits a single base away.

Library method: the immunoSEQ multiplex PCR assay. For the original study's pipeline: Preprocessing removed nonproductive sequences and CDR3s not starting with C, not ending with F or W, or shorter than 7 amino acids. The MANAFEST web app identified antigen-specific clonotypes based on expansion compared with the reference and other culture wells. A clone was considered positive if the clone showed significant expansion compared with the reference culture in 2 of 3 replicate wells at an FDR below 0.05. A further requirement for positive clones was significant expansion compared with all other tandem wells, along with an odds ratio above 5. CDR3 homology was quantified as pairwise Levenshtein distance, calculated with the stringdist R package after three terminal residues were trimmed from each end. This immuneACCESS table, as held by TCRdb, lists in-frame sequences with V and J called but not all clones. Of the missing ones, under half trace to an unresolved V gene in checked studies; the others have no known cause. V and J calls and clone size follow that table, whereas D and trimming were derived from the DNA. The sample data list 25,000 or so clones, and about 80% of these were observed just once. The ten largest make up 29% of the sample.

Sequencing was performed on CD4+ T cells from PBMCs, cultured in vitro. This TCR was sampled from a human donor in good health. In this chain, TRBV9 is recombined with TRBJ2-3, with 11 bases matching TRBD2. CDR3 loop: CASSIGTSGRTDTQYF. The DNA sequence reads TGTGCCAGCAGCATAGGGACTAGCGGCCGCACAGATACGCAGTATTTT.